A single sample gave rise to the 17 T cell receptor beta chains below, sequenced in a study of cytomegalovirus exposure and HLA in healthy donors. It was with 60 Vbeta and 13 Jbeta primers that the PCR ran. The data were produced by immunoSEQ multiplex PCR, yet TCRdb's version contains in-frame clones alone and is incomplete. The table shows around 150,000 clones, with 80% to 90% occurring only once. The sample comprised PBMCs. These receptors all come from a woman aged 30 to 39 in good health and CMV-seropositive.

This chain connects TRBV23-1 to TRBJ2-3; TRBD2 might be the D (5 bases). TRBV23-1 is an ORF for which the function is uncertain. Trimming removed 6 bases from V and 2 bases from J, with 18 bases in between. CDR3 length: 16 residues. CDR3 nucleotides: TGCGCCAGCAGCCAAGGACCGGGGAATTTCACAGATACGCAGTATTTT. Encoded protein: CASSQGPGNFTDTQYF.

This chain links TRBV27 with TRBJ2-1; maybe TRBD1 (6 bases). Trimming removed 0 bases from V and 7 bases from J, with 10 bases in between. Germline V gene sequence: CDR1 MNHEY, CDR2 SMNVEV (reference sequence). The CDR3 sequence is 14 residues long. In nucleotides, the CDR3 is TGTGCCAGCAGTTTATCGGTAAGGGGGAATGAGCAGTTCTTC. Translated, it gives CASSLSVRGNEQFF.

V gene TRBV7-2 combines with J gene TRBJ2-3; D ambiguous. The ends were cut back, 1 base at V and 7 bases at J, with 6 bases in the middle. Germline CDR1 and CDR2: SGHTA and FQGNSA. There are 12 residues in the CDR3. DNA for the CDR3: TGTGCCAGCAGCTTAGGAGCTAATACGCAGTATTTT. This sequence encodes CASSLGANTQYF.

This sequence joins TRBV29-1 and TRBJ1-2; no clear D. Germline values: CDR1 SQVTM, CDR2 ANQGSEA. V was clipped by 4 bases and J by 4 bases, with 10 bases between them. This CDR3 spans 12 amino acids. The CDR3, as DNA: TGCAGCGTTGTAATTTCCGGCTATGGCTACACCTTC. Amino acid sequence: CSVVISGYGYTF. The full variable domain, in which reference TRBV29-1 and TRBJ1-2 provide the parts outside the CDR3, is SAVISQKPSRDICQRGTSLTIQCQVDSQVTMMFWYRQQPGQSLTLIATANQGSEATYESGFVIDKFPISRPNLTFSTLTVSNMSPEDSSIYLCSVVISGYGYTFGSGTRLTVV.

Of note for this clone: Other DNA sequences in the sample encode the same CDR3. In DNA form, the CDR3 reads TGCGCCAGCAGCCGCGGAGGGAACACTGAAGCTTTCTTT. Translation gives CASSRGGNTEAFF. This chain connects TRBV5-1 to TRBJ1-1; D remains ambiguous. CDR3 length: 13 amino acids. The V end was cut by 4 bases, the J end by 1 base, with 8 bases between. Germline V gene sequence: CDR1 SGHRS, CDR2 YFSETQ.

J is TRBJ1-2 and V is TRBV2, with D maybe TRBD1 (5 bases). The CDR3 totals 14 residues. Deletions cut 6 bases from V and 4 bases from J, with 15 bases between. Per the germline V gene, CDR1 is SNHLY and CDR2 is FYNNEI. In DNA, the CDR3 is TGTGCCAGCAGCAGGGAAACCAGCGCCTATGGCTACACCTTC. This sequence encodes CASSRETSAYGYTF.

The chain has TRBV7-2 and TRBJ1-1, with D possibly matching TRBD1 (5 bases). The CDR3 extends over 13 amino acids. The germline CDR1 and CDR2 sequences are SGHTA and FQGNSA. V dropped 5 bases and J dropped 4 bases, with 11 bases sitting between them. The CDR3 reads CASSHPQGTEAFF. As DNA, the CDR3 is TGTGCCAGCAGCCACCCCCAGGGCACTGAAGCTTTCTTT.

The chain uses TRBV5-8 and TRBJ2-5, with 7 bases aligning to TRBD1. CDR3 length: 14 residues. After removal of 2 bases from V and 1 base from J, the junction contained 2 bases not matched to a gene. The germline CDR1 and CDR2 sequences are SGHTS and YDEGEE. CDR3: CASSFGQAQETQYF. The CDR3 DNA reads TGTGCCAGCAGCTTCGGACAGGCCCAAGAGACCCAGTACTTC. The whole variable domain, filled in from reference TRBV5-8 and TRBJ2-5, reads EAGVTQSPTHLIKTRGQQATLRCSPISGHTSVYWYQQALGLGLQFLLWYDEGEERNRGNFPPRFSGRQFPNYSSELNVNALELEDSALYLCASSFGQAQETQYFGPGTRLLVL.

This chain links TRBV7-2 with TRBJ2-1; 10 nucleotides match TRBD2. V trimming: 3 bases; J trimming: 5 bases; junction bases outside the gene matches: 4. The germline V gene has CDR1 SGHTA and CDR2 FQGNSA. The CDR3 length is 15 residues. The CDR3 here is CASSFSGGTHNEQFF. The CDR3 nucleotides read TGTGCCAGCAGCTTTAGCGGGGGGACCCACAATGAGCAGTTCTTC.

The CDR3 region is CASSPEWGAEAFF. The CDR3 bases are TGTGCCAGCAGCCCGGAGTGGGGAGCTGAAGCTTTCTTT. This chain joins TRBV7-2 and TRBJ1-1; D is uncertain. Germline values: CDR1 SGHTA, CDR2 FQGNSA. The CDR3 has 13 amino acids. V dropped 5 bases and J dropped 6 bases, with 13 bases sitting between them.

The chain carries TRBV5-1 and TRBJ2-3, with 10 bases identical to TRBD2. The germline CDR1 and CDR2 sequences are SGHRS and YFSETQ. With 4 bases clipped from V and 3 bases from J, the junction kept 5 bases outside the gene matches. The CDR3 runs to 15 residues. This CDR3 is CASSPGTSVTDTQYF. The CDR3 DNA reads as TGCGCCAGCAGCCCCGGGACTAGCGTGACAGATACGCAGTATTTT.

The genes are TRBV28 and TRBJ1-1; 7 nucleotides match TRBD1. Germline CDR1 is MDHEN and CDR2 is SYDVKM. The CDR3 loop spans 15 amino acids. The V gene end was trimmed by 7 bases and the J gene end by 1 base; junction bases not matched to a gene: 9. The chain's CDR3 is CASTTNRGRNTEAFF. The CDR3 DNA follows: TGTGCCAGCACCACAAACAGGGGAAGGAACACTGAAGCTTTCTTT.

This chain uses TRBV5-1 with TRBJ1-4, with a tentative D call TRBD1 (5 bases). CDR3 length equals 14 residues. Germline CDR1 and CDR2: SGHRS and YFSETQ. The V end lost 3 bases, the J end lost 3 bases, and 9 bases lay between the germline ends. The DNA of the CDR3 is TGCGCCAGCAGCTGGAGACAGTCTAATGAAAAACTGTTTTTT. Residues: CASSWRQSNEKLFF. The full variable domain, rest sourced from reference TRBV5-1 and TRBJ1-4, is KAGVTQTPRYLIKTRGQQVTLSCSPISGHRSVSWYQQTPGQGLQFLFEYFSETQRNKGNFPGRFSGRQFSNSRSEMNVSTLELGDSALYLCASSWRQSNEKLFFGSGTQLSVL.

CDR3 nucleotides: TGTGCCAGCTCACCCCCCGGGCTAGCGGCCTACGAGCAGTACTTC. Amino acids: CASSPPGLAAYEQYF. The chain combines TRBV18 with TRBJ2-7; 7 nucleotides match TRBD2. This CDR3 contains 15 residues. J gave up 2 bases and V 3 bases, and 7 bases lay outside the gene matches. The germline V gene encodes CDR1 KGHSH and CDR2 LQKENI.

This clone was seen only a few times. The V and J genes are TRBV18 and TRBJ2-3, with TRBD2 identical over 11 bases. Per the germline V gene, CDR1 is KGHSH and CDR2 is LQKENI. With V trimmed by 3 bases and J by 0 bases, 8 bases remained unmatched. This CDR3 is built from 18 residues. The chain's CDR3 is CASSPVGTSGLSTDTQYF. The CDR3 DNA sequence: TGTGCCAGCTCACCCGTCGGGACTAGCGGACTAAGCACAGATACGCAGTATTTT.

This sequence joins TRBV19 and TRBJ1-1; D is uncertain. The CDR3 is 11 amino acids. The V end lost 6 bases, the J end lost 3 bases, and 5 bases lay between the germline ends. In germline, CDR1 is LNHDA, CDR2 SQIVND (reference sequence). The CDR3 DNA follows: TGTGCCAGTAGGCTATACACTGAAGCTTTCTTT. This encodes CASRLYTEAFF. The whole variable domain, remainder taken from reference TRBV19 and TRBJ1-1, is DGGITQSPKYLFRKEGQNVTLSCEQNLNHDAMYWYRQDPGQGLRLIYYSQIVNDFQKGDIAEGYSVSREKKESFPLTVTSAQKNPTAFYLCASRLYTEAFFGQGTRLTVV.

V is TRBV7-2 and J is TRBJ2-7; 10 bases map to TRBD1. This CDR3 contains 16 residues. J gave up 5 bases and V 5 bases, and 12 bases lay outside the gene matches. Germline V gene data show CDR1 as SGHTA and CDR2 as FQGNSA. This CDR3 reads CASSPRAGQGTDEQYF. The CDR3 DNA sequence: TGTGCCAGCAGCCCGCGAGCGGGACAGGGGACGGACGAGCAGTACTTC.